This TCR beta chain came from a study of T-cell memory formation after mild COVID-19. About the research overall: Largely donor-specific sequence clusters came from a couple of donors. General study findings and limits: Later expanders leaned CD4+, whereas day 15 to 85 contracting clones were balanced CD4/CD8.

One entry per CDR3 protein, called by TCRdb with MiXCR from the 5' RACE reads. The data contain 450,000 to 650,000 distinct CDR3 sequences, roughly 20% of them singletons. As for this clonotype: Antigen: not known.

The sequenced sample consisted of PBMCs or a T cell subset sorted from them (not recorded which). The source of this sequence is an adult woman who had mild COVID-19 (a few samples of this study predate the infection). Cell type and time point are not known.

CDR3 bases: TGCAGTGCCTTCTCCGGACTAGACTACGAGCAGTACTTC. It is translated as CSAFSGLDYEQYF. This rearrangement joins TRBV20-1 to TRBJ2-7; 7 nucleotides match TRBD2. The CDR3 totals 13 residues. The V segment lost 6 bases and the J segment 3 bases; nucleotides outside the gene matches: 8. Germline loops: CDR1 DFQATT, CDR2 SNEGSKA (reference sequence).